This paragraph covers one T cell receptor beta chain sequence. The data were obtained in a study of T cell changes during pregnancy in multiple sclerosis. Sequencing was performed with immunoSEQ multiplex PCR; in TCRdb, only in-frame clones are kept and a portion is missing. The sample lists 30,000 to 35,000 clones, roughly 89% occurring once. Germline V gene data show CDR1 as SGHTA and CDR2 as FQGTGA. This CDR3 contains 13 residues. V shed 5 bases, J shed 5 bases, and the junction held 3 bases outside the gene matches. The genes are TRBV7-3 and TRBJ2-7; 10 bases match TRBD1. Sample: CD8+ T cells from peripheral blood mononuclear cells, taken in the first trimester of pregnancy. This receptor was taken from a female donor with multiple sclerosis, enrolled in a pregnancy study. The DNA of the CDR3 is TGTGCCAGCAGCCCGGGACAGGGGAACGAGCAGTACTTC. Residues: CASSPGQGNEQYF.